This TCR beta chain was captured by sequencing in a study of beta chain features in type 1 diabetes (dated by TCRdb to the late 2010s). For the wider study: Patients and healthy donors did not differ in mean age, gender distribution, total cell number or subset yield. A total of approximately 110,000,000 sorted cells were examined across all samples, and a strong correlation was observed between cell number per subset and RNA yield. The study compared TCRB repertoires of sorted circulating CD4+ T cell subsets between recently diagnosed type 1 diabetes patients and matched healthy donors. Regulatory and stem cell-like memory subsets were isolated from only 8 patients and about eight healthy donors, whereas naive and central memory subsets came from all 30 or so donors. Summary of the overall study and its limitations: Naive, central memory and regulatory TCRB repertoires appeared more similar among patients than among healthy donors. Sequencing cDNA rather than genomic DNA could over-represent highly expressing activated cells, although activation and CD3 levels did not differ between groups. Because small numbers of individuals were included in the HLA sub-analyses, any influence of HLA type on TCRB rearrangement was left unresolved. Shorter templates might be favored by PCR, yet because patient and control samples were amplified and corrected together, any such skew would affect both groups equally. Fewer insertions and more nucleotide deletions at VDJ recombination sites were observed in patients with type 1 diabetes, implying thymic rearrangement abnormalities. A moderate but significant shortening of TCRB CDR3 length was observed in type 1 diabetes patients in all four CD4+ subsets.

V is cut by 4 bases and J by 6 bases, and the space between the germline ends is 12 bases. CDR1 and CDR2 were assigned from the germline V gene as SQVTM and ANQGSEA. Counted from cysteine to phenylalanine, this CDR3 has 13 amino acids. Here the CDR3 DNA is all that survives: 39 bases in frame from base 1. Points on this clone: It lacks a known antigen. The sample holds no much larger clone one base away, and base qualities are not on file.

Each donor gave one peripheral blood draw, averaging approximately 110 mL, which was collected into heparinised tubes. Naive, central memory, regulatory and stem cell-like memory CD4+ T cells were sorted on a BD FACSAria II using a panel including CD45RO, CCR7, CD25, CD127, CD95 and CD27. Every sorted population had a purity above 98%. PBMCs were isolated right away by Lymphoprep density gradient centrifugation and were stained directly, without culture. So that batch effects would be minimized, each experiment stained and sorted samples in pairs, pairing one healthy donor with one patient. All of the isolated RNA was reverse transcribed with the High Capacity cDNA Reverse Transcription Kit, so expressed TCRB transcripts were sequenced. Deep immunoSEQ sequencing was performed on naive, central memory and regulatory T cell samples, with an average of roughly 3.5 million total reads per sample. Sorted cells were lysed in RLT buffer and RNA was extracted with DNase-treated RNeasy Micro or Mini kits, depending on cell number. Each cell subset was processed on its own to prevent cross-contamination, while patient and healthy donor samples were processed together. Using the immunoSEQ multiplex PCR, TCRB sequences were amplified from cDNA into 87-bp fragments spanning the CDR3 region. Sequencing of the amplicons was done on the Illumina HiSeq platform. Processing in the source paper ran as follows. Synthetic template baselines were used to correct PCR bias computationally, reads within Hamming distance 2 were collapsed, and singletons that could not be merged were discarded. Reads were aligned to IMGT to assign V, D and J genes, CDR3 length, and insertions or deletions at six rearrangement sites. Clonotype counts were normalized to sorted cell number within each subset before computing true diversity and Gini coefficients with the tcR R package. The overlap coefficient, calculated on TCRB nucleotide sequences, was used to quantify repertoire sharing. As a proxy for the pre-selection repertoire, out-of-frame TCRB sequences from naive cells were analyzed. TCRdb limited this immuneACCESS table to in-frame rearrangements with V and J called. A share of clones is missing; checked studies link under half to unresolved V genes, and the rest is unexplained. V and J calls and clone size come straight from that table; D and trimming were deduced from the DNA. For this sample the table gives 200,000 to 250,000 clones, of which roughly 9.6% were detected only once. About 0.037% of the sample rests with the top ten.

The TCR sequence derives from a woman aged 18-30 years in good health. Here the chain combines TRBV29-1 and TRBJ1-4, with no confidently assigned D gene. The source material was naive CD4+ T cells from blood. Reading the label with the study, this specimen's cell subset or site is: true naive CD4+ T cells. The nucleotide sequence is TGCAGCGTTGCCGGGGAGGGCCATGAAAAACTGTTTTTT. Its protein is CSVAGEGHEKLFF.